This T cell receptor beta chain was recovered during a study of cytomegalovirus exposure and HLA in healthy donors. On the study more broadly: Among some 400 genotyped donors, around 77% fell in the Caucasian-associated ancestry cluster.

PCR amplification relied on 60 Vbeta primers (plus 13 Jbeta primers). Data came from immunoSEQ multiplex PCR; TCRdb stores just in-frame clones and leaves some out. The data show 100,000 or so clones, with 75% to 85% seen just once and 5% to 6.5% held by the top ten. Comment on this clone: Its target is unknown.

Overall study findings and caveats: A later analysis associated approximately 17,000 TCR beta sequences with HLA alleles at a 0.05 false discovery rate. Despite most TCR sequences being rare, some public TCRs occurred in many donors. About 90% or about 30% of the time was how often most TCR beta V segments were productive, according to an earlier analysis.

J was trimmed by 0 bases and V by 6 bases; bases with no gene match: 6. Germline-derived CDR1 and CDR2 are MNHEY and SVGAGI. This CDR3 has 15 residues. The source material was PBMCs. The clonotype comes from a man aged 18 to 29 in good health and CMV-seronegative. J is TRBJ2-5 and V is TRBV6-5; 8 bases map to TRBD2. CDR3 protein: CASRPRTSYQETQYF. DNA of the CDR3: TGTGCCAGCAGACCGAGGACTAGCTACCAAGAGACCCAGTACTTC.